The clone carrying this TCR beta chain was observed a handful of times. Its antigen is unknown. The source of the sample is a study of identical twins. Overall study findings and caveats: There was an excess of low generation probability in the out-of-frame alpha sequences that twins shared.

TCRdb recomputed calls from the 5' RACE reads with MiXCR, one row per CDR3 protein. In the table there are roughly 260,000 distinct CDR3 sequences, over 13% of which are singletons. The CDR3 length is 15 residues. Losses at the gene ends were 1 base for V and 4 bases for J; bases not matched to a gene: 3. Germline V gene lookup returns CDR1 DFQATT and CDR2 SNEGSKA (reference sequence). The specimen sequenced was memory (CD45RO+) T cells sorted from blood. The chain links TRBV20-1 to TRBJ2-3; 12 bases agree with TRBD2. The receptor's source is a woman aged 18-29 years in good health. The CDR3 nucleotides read TGCAGTGCTAGAGTCCTAGCGGGAGGGCCAGATACGCAGTATTTT. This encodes CSARVLAGGPDTQYF.